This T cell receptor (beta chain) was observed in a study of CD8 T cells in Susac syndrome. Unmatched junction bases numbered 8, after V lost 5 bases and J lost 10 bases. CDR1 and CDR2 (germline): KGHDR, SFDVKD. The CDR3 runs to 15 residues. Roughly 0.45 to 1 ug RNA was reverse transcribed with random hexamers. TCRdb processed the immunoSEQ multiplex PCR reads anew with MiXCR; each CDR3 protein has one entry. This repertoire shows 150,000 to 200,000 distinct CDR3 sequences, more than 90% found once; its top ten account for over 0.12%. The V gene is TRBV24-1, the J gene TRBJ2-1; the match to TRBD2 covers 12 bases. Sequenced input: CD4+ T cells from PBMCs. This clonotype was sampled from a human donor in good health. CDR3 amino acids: CATSVASGGVSEQFF. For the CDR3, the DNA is TGTGCCACCAGTGTTGCTAGCGGGGGGGTTAGCGAGCAGTTCTTC.